This TCR beta chain was recorded in a study of cytotoxic CD8 clonotypes in ibrutinib-treated CLL. Study context: Of a cohort that held roughly eleven relapsed/refractory and over 14 treatment-naive patients, roughly 18 were IGHV unmutated. Study results and caveats: There were few public clonotypes, and on treatment they contracted or stayed stable. Sampling schedules were unmatched across sustained-remission and progressing patients.

Of note for this clone: Its antigen is still unknown.

Germline loops: CDR1 LGHNA, CDR2 YNFKEQ. Trimming cost V 1 base and J 6 bases; bases outside gene matches: 7. The CDR3 loop spans 16 amino acids. TCRdb's table, derived via immunoSEQ multiplex PCR, lists solely in-frame clones and lacks some. The data contain about 140,000 clones, over 75% of them singletons. Sequenced here: PBMCs, sampled after 36 months of ibrutinib treatment. This sequence originates from a human donor with chronic lymphocytic leukemia. The V and J genes are TRBV4-2 and TRBJ1-5, with 9 bases identical to TRBD1. In DNA, the CDR3 is TGTGCCAGCAGCCAAGTCGGGTACAGGGGGCTTCAGCCCCAGCATTTT. This gives the protein CASSQVGYRGLQPQHF.